The source of this T cell receptor (beta chain) is a study of technical replicates of blood from several donors. Produced via immunoSEQ multiplex PCR; TCRdb's table is partial and in-frame only. The profile covers approximately 85,000 clones, with around 92% appearing a single time and about 0.27% taken by the ten largest. This clone has a handful of counts. Germline CDR1 is MNHEY and CDR2 is SMNVEV (reference sequence). This CDR3 comprises 14 residues. With 0 bases removed from V and 4 bases from J, the gap between germline ends came to 9 bases. The sample comprised T cells isolated from PBMCs. The origin of this receptor is a human donor in good health. The chain joins TRBV27 to TRBJ1-2; tentatively, D is TRBD1 (5 bases). In DNA, the CDR3 is TGTGCCAGCAGTTTATCAGATACAGGCTATGGCTACACCTTC. Protein: CASSLSDTGYGYTF.